The text below deals with one TCR beta chain. Its antigen is still unknown. The source of the sample is a study of shared clonotypes between healthy human individuals. Study findings and constraints: A reduction in generation probabilities was seen for non-shared clonotypes relative to those shared by all four donors.

V shed 11 bases and J 6 bases; nucleotides not matched to a gene: 6. CDR1 and CDR2 from the germline V gene are SEHNR and FQNEAQ (reference sequence). The CDR3 runs to 13 residues. Assay execution took place at the deep level. Method: immunoSEQ multiplex PCR; TCRdb's copy keeps in-frame clones and lacks some. Among over 2 million clones, less than 95% were seen once, and the ten largest hold around 1.1%. Only CD45RO-negative cells positively selected for CCR7 counted as naive CD8 cells, so terminally differentiated effector memory CD45RA+ cells were excluded. This TCR was sampled from a man aged 18 to 30 in good health. What was sequenced was naive CD8+ T cells sorted from blood. V and J are TRBV7-9 and TRBJ2-1; 11 nucleotides agree with TRBD2. The CDR3 spells CAGTSGALNEQFF. The DNA of the CDR3 is TGTGCCGGGACTAGCGGCGCCCTCAATGAGCAGTTCTTC.